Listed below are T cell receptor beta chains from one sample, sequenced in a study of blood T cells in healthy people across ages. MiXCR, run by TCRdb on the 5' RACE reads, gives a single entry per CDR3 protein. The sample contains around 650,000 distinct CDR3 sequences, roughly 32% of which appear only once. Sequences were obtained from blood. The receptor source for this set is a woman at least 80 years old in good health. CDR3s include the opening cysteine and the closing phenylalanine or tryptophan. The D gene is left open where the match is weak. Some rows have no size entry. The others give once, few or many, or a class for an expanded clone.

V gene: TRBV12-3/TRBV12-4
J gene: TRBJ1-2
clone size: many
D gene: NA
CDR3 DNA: TGTGCCAGCAGTTTAAACAGAAACTATGGCTACACCTTC
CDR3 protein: CASSLNRNYGYTF

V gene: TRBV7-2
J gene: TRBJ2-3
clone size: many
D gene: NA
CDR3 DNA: TGTGCCAGCAGCTTAAAACGGGGGCGAAGGTACACAGATACGCAGTATTTT
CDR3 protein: CASSLKRGRRYTDTQYF

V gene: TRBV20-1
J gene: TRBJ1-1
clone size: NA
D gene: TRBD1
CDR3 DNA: TGCAGTGCCAGAATCGGGACAGCGAACACTGAAGCTTTCTTT
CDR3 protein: CSARIGTANTEAFF

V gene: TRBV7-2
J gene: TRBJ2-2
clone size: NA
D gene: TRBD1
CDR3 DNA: TGTGCCAGCAGCGGGGACAGGTTAAACACCGGGGAGCTGTTTTTT
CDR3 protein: CASSGDRLNTGELFF

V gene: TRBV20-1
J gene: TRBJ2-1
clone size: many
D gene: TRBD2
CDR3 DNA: TGCAGGATGAAGGGCGGGGCGGGGGTGGAAGAGCAGTTCTTC
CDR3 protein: CRMKGGAGVEEQFF

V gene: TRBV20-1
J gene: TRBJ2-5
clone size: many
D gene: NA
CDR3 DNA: TGCAGTTCCGGGAAACAAGAGACCCAGTACTTC
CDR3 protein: CSSGKQETQYF

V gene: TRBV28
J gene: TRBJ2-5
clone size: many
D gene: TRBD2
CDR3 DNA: TGTGCCAGCAGGGCTAGCGGGGGATCCCAAGAGACCCAGTACTTC
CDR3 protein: CASRASGGSQETQYF

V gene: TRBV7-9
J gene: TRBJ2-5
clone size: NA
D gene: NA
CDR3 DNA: TGTGCCAGCAGCTTATCTCGATTAGGGGACAAGCAGTACTTC
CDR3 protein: CASSLSRLGDKQYF

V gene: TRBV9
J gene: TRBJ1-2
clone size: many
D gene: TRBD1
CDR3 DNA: TGTGCCAGCAGCGCGGACAGGCTCGACTATGGCTACACCTTC
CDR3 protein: CASSADRLDYGYTF

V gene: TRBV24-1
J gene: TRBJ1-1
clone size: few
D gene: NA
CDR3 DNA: TGTGCCACCAGTGATTTTCAGGGTGAAGCTTTCTTT
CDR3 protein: CATSDFQGEAFF

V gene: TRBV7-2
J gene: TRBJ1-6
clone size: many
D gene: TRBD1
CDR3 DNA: TGTGCCTGTCGTCCCGGGACAGGTAATTCACCCCTCCACTTT
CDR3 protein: CACRPGTGNSPLHF

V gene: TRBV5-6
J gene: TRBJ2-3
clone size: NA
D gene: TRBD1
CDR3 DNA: TGTGCCAGCAGCTTGGACAGGGGATATGGCATAGATACGCAGTATTTT
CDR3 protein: CASSLDRGYGIDTQYF

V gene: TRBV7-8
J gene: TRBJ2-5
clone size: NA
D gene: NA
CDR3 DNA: TGTGCCAGCAGCCCAGGGGGGGCCTCGGCCCAGTACTTC
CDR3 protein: CASSPGGASAQYF

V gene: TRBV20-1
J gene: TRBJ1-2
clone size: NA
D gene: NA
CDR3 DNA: TGCAGTGCTCCCGGGACCCACTACTATGGCTACACTTTC
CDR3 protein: CSAPGTHYYGYTF

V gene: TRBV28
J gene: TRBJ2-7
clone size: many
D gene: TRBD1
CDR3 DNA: TGTGCCAGCAACATGGGACAGGCCTGGAACGAGCAGTACTTC
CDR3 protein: CASNMGQAWNEQYF

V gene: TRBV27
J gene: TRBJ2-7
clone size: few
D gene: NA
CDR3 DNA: TGTGCCAGCAGTCTCTCGACAGGGACTACCTACGAGCAGTACTTC
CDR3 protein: CASSLSTGTTYEQYF

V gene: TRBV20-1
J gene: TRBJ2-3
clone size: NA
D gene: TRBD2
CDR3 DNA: TGCAGTGCTAGACAAGGACTAGCGGGCACAGATACGCAGTATTTT
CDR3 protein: CSARQGLAGTDTQYF

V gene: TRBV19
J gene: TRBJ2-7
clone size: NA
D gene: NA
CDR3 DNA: TGTGCCAGTAGTGTCGATCAGGGGTCGGACGAGCAGTACTTC
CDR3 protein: CASSVDQGSDEQYF

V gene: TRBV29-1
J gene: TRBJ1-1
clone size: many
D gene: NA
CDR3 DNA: TGCAGCACCCGAGGAGAGGGGAACACTGAAGCTTTCTTT
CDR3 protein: CSTRGEGNTEAFF

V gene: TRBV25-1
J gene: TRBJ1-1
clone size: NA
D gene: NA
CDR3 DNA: TGTGCCAGCAGTGAATCAAAGCGGGTGAACACTGAAGCTTTCTTT
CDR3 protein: CASSESKRVNTEAFF

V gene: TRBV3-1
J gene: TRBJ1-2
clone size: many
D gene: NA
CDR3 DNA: TGTGCCAGCAGCCAAGCGGGCGAGTCCTATGGCTACACCTTC
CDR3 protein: CASSQAGESYGYTF

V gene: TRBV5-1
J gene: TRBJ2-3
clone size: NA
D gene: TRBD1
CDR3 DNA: TGCGCCAGCAGCGGGACCGGGACAGGGTACACAGATACGCAGTATTTT
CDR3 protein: CASSGTGTGYTDTQYF

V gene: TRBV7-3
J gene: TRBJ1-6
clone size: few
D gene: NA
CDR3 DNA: TGTGCCAGCAGCTTATTTGGCCCAGCTTCACCCCTCCACTTT
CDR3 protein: CASSLFGPASPLHF

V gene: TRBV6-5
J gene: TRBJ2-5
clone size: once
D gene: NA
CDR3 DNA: TGTGCCAGCAGCACAAGGGGGGAGCAGTACTTC
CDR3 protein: CASSTRGEQYF

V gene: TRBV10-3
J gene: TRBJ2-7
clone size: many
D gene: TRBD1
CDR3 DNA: TGTGCCATCAGGGGGACAGGGTCCGGCTACGAGCAGTACTTC
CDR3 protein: CAIRGTGSGYEQYF

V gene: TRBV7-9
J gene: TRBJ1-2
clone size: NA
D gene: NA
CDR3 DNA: TGTGCCAGCAGCTTAGAAGGGGGTGGCTATGGCTACACCTTC
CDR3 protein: CASSLEGGGYGYTF

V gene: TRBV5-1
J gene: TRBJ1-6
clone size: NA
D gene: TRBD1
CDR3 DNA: TGCGCCAGCAGACCTGGACAGGGAGCACTCCTAACGCGGGATTTACCCCTCCACTTT
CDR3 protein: CASRPGQGALLTRDLPLHF

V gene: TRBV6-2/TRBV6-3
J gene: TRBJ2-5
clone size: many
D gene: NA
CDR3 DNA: TGTGCCAGCGGGACGGATCAAGAGACCCAGTACTTC
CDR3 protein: CASGTDQETQYF

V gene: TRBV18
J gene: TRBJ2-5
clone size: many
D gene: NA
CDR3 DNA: TGTGCCAGCAGCCCGGGGACCCAAGAGACCCAGTACTTC
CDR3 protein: CASSPGTQETQYF

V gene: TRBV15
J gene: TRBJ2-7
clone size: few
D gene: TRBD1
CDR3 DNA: TGTGCCACCAGCAGAACGACAGGACAGGTGATCTCCCACGAGCAGTACTTC
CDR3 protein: CATSRTTGQVISHEQYF

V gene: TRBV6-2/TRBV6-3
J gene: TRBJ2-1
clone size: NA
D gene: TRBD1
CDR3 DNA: TGTGCCAGCAGTTACGGGGGACAGGGCCGGGGGAGCAATGAGCAGTGCTTC
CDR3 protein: CASSYGGQGRGSNEQCF

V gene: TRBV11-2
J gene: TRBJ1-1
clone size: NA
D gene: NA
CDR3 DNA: TGTGCCAGCAGCTTAGCAGGACCTGAAGCTTTCTTT
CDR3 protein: CASSLAGPEAFF

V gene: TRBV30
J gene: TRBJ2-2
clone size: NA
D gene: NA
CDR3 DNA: TGTGCCTGGAAGGGAACCGGGGAGCTGTTTTTT
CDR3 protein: CAWKGTGELFF

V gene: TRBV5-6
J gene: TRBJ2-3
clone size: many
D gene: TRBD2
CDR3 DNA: TGTGCCAGCAGCTGGCCAGCGGGGGGGCCCGATACGCAGTATTTT
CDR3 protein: CASSWPAGGPDTQYF

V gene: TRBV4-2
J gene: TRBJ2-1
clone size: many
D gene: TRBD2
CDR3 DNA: TGTGCCAGCAGCCAGGAGGCTACCGTACTAGCGGGGGGGATAGCATCCTACAATGAGCAGTTCTTC
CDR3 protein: CASSQEATVLAGGIASYNEQFF

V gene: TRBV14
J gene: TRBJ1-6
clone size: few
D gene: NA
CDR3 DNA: TGTGCCAGCAGCCCTTTGAACCAGGGAAATTCACCCCTCCACTTT
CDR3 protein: CASSPLNQGNSPLHF

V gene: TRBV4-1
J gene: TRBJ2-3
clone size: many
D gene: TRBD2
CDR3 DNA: TGCGCCAGCAGCCACCTACTTGGACTAGCGGGGGCCGCTAGCACAGATACGCAGTATTTT
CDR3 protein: CASSHLLGLAGAASTDTQYF

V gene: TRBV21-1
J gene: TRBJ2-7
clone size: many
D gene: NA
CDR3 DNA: TGTGCCAGCAGCAAAGCGCAGCCCGACGGGCAGTACTTC
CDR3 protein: CASSKAQPDGQYF

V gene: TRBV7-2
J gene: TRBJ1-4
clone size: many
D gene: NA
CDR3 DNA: TGTGCCAGCAGCTTAGGTTCACAGGGTCATGAAAAACTGTTTTTT
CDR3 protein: CASSLGSQGHEKLFF

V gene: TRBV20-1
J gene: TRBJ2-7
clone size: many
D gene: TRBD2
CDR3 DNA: TGCAGTGCTAGAGATGGGACTACCGTCAACGAGCAGTACTTC
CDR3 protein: CSARDGTTVNEQYF

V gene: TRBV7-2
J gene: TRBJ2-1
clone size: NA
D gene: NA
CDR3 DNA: TGTGCCAGCAGCTCCCGGGTGACAGGAGCCCTCTACAATGAGCAGTTCTTC
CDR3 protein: CASSSRVTGALYNEQFF

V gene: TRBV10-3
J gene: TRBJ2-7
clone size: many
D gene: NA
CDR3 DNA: TGTGCCATCAGTGAGGAGGGGGGGACGTACTACGAGCAGTACTTC
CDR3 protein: CAISEEGGTYYEQYF

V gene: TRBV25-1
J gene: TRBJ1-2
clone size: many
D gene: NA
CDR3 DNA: TGTGCCAGCAGTGGCCCTGTGACTGGGTATGGCTACACCTTC
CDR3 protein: CASSGPVTGYGYTF

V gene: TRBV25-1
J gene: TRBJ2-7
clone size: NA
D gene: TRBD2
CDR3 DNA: TGTGCCAGCAGTGCGGGACTAGCGATCAACGAGCAGTACTTC
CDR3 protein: CASSAGLAINEQYF

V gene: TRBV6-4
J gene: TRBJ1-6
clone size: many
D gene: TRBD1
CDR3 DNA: TGTGCCAGCGACTTCCGGGACAGGGATAATTCACCCCTCCACTTT
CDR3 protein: CASDFRDRDNSPLHF

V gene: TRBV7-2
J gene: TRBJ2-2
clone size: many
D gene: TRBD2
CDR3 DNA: TGTGCCAGCAGTCCGGGACTAGCGAACACCGGGGAGCTGTTTTTT
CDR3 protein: CASSPGLANTGELFF

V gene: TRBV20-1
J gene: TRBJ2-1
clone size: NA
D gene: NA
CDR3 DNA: TGCAGTGCTAGAGACCCGGGACACTCCTACAATGAGCAGTTCTTC
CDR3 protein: CSARDPGHSYNEQFF

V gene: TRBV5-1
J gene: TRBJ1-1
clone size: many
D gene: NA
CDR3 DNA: TGCGCCAGCAGCTTGGTTCACACCACTGAAGCTTTCTTT
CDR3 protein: CASSLVHTTEAFF